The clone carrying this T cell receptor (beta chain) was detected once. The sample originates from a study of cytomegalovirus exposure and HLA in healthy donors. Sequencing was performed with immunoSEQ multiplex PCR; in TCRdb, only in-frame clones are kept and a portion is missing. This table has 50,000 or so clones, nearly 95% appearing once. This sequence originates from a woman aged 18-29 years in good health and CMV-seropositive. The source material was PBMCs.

CDR3 bases: TGTGCCAGCAGCATGACAGGGGGCGGGGGAGACACCATATATTTT. Its protein product is CASSMTGGGGDTIYF. The V call is TRBV28, the J call TRBJ1-3; 10 bases align to TRBD1. The trim removed 6 bases at V and 8 bases at J, leaving 10 bases unmatched. Germline CDR1 MDHEN, CDR2 SYDVKM. The CDR3 is 15 amino acids. The full variable domain, completed using reference TRBV28 and TRBJ1-3, is DVKVTQSSRYLVKRTGEKVFLECVQDMDHENMFWYRQDPGLGLRLIYFSYDVKMKEKGDIPEGYSVSREKKERFSLILESASTNQTSMYLCASSMTGGGGDTIYFGEGSWLTVV.